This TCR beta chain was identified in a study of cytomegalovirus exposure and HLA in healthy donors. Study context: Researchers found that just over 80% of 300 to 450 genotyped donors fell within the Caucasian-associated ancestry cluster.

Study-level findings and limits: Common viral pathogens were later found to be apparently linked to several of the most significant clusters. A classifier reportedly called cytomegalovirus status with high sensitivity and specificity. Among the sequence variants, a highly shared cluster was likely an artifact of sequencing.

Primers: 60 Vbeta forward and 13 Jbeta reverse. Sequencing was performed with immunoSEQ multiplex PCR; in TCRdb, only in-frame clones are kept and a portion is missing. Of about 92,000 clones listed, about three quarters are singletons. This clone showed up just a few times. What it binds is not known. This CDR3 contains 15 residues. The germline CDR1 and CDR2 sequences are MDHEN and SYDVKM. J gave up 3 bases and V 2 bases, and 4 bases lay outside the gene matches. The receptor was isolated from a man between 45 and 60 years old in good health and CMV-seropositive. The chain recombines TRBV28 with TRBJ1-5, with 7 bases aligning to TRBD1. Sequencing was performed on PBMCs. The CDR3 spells CASSLGGQSNQPQHF. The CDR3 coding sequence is TGTGCCAGCAGTTTAGGGGGACAGTCCAATCAGCCCCAGCATTTT.